The clone carrying this T cell receptor (beta chain) showed up just a few times. As yet, its antigen is unknown. These data are taken from a study of cytomegalovirus exposure and HLA in healthy donors. Study findings and constraints: The number of N-insertions in an Asian-associated ancestry cluster was reportedly below the roughly 660-donor mean in a later analysis.

Germline CDR1 is LNHDA and CDR2 is SQIVND (reference sequence). The CDR3 consists of 15 residues. The V and J ends lost 1 base and 5 bases, in that order; junction bases with no gene match: 7. PCR amplification relied on 60 Vbeta primers (plus 13 Jbeta primers). The assay was immunoSEQ multiplex PCR, and TCRdb's table has in-frame clones only and misses some. The table shows some 110,000 clones, with about 74% occurring only once. The clonotype originates from a woman between 50 and 59 years old in good health and CMV-seropositive. The chain uses TRBV19 and TRBJ1-2; 7 nucleotides agree with TRBD1. The sequenced material came from PBMCs. DNA for the CDR3: TGTGCCAGTAGTATAGGGGACAGAAGAGAGTATGGCTACACCTTC. This codes for CASSIGDRREYGYTF. Together with reference TRBV19 and TRBJ1-2, the CDR3 gives the full variable domain: DGGITQSPKYLFRKEGQNVTLSCEQNLNHDAMYWYRQDPGQGLRLIYYSQIVNDFQKGDIAEGYSVSREKKESFPLTVTSAQKNPTAFYLCASSIGDRREYGYTFGSGTRLTVV.